A selection of T cell receptor beta chains follows, all from one sample in a study of T cell responses to AZD1222 COVID-19 vaccine. Clones were read by immunoSEQ multiplex PCR, and TCRdb kept only the in-frame ones, dropping some. The sample holds more than 140,000 clones, 70% to 90% seen once. The sequencing used peripheral blood, collected on day 0 of MenACWY control vaccination. The receptors were gathered from an adult in good health. Both conserved end residues are trimmed from each CDR3. Fields, in order: J gene, V gene, clone size, D gene, CDR3 protein. The D gene is left open where the match is weak. The listing skips clone size in some rows; elsewhere it reads once, few, many or a size class.

j_gene: TRBJ2-4; v_gene: TRBV18; abundance: -; d_gene: TRBD1; CDR3aa: ASSPVGTGLNIQY
j_gene: TRBJ1-2; v_gene: TRBV4-3; abundance: -; d_gene: -; CDR3aa: ASSQDEDGYT
j_gene: TRBJ2-5; v_gene: TRBV11-1; abundance: -; d_gene: TRBD2; CDR3aa: ASSLAPSGGTSQETQY
j_gene: TRBJ1-1; v_gene: TRBV7-6; abundance: -; d_gene: -; CDR3aa: ASSLVLGLMNTEAF
j_gene: TRBJ1-6; v_gene: TRBV7-8; abundance: -; d_gene: TRBD1; CDR3aa: ASSLAWTGLRPLH
j_gene: TRBJ1-5; v_gene: TRBV5-1; abundance: -; d_gene: TRBD1; CDR3aa: ASSLEGARNQPQH
j_gene: TRBJ2-1; v_gene: TRBV7-3; abundance: -; d_gene: -; CDR3aa: ASSQEGGSYNEQF
j_gene: TRBJ1-2; v_gene: TRBV18; abundance: -; d_gene: -; CDR3aa: ASSPRGQADYYGYT
j_gene: TRBJ1-5; v_gene: TRBV9; abundance: -; d_gene: -; CDR3aa: ASSVGLNQPQH
j_gene: TRBJ1-4; v_gene: TRBV4-1; abundance: -; d_gene: -; CDR3aa: ASSQWRREKLF
j_gene: TRBJ2-7; v_gene: TRBV19; abundance: few; d_gene: -; CDR3aa: ASSTVLGGEQY
j_gene: TRBJ2-3; v_gene: TRBV7-6; abundance: -; d_gene: -; CDR3aa: ASSSPLAATDTQY
j_gene: TRBJ2-2; v_gene: TRBV11-1; abundance: -; d_gene: -; CDR3aa: ASSLGLRGGELF
j_gene: TRBJ1-2; v_gene: TRBV10-3; abundance: -; d_gene: -; CDR3aa: AIKPSRGDGEGYGYT
j_gene: TRBJ1-4; v_gene: TRBV11-1; abundance: -; d_gene: TRBD1; CDR3aa: ASSGRTGDEKLF
j_gene: TRBJ2-1; v_gene: TRBV24-1; abundance: once; d_gene: TRBD2; CDR3aa: ATSDSRAGGRRF
j_gene: TRBJ2-7; v_gene: TRBV7-2; abundance: few; d_gene: -; CDR3aa: ASSLELAAAYEQY
j_gene: TRBJ2-1; v_gene: TRBV3-1/TRBV3-2; abundance: -; d_gene: TRBD2; CDR3aa: ASSLDTSVLRQF
j_gene: TRBJ2-5; v_gene: TRBV2; abundance: -; d_gene: TRBD2; CDR3aa: ASSSSRGAGTQY
j_gene: TRBJ2-7; v_gene: TRBV7-3; abundance: -; d_gene: -; CDR3aa: ASSLQSSYEQY
j_gene: TRBJ2-7; v_gene: TRBV7-2; abundance: -; d_gene: -; CDR3aa: ASSLGPSLEQY
j_gene: TRBJ2-2; v_gene: TRBV5-1; abundance: once; d_gene: -; CDR3aa: ASKLAGASTGELF
j_gene: TRBJ2-7; v_gene: TRBV19; abundance: -; d_gene: -; CDR3aa: ASSIALTNYEQY
j_gene: TRBJ1-1; v_gene: TRBV7-3; abundance: -; d_gene: -; CDR3aa: ASSLLGPGNTEAF
j_gene: TRBJ2-1; v_gene: TRBV9; abundance: -; d_gene: -; CDR3aa: ASSVEDGPRNEQF
j_gene: TRBJ2-3; v_gene: TRBV6-4; abundance: once; d_gene: -; CDR3aa: ASSDSEGDGTDTQY
j_gene: TRBJ2-7; v_gene: TRBV11-3; abundance: -; d_gene: TRBD1; CDR3aa: ASSLGTATYEQY
j_gene: TRBJ2-5; v_gene: TRBV2; abundance: -; d_gene: -; CDR3aa: ASSVEDGETQY
j_gene: TRBJ1-1; v_gene: TRBV5-1; abundance: -; d_gene: TRBD1; CDR3aa: ASSGTGGSEAF
j_gene: TRBJ1-5; v_gene: TRBV7-9; abundance: -; d_gene: TRBD1; CDR3aa: ASSPQTGGNQPQH
j_gene: TRBJ2-1; v_gene: TRBV6-2/TRBV6-3; abundance: -; d_gene: -; CDR3aa: ASSYSPQGLKYNEQF
j_gene: TRBJ1-4; v_gene: TRBV30; abundance: -; d_gene: -; CDR3aa: AWSPAWRNEKLF
j_gene: TRBJ1-1; v_gene: TRBV5-6; abundance: -; d_gene: -; CDR3aa: ASSFDSVTEAF
j_gene: TRBJ2-3; v_gene: TRBV3-1/TRBV3-2; abundance: -; d_gene: -; CDR3aa: ASSQGVPDTQY
j_gene: TRBJ1-1; v_gene: TRBV11-3; abundance: -; d_gene: -; CDR3aa: ASSSNHFTNTEAF
j_gene: TRBJ2-3; v_gene: TRBV12-3/TRBV12-4; abundance: -; d_gene: -; CDR3aa: ASSRVIDTQY